One and the same sample provided the 23 T cell receptor beta chains below, sequenced in a study of cytomegalovirus exposure and HLA in healthy donors. PCR used 60 Vbeta primers and 13 Jbeta primers. Clones were sequenced by immunoSEQ multiplex PCR, and TCRdb holds only the in-frame ones, with some missing. This sample has 130,000 to 150,000 clones, with approximately 71% found just once. Sequencing was carried out using PBMCs. These receptors all stem from a woman aged 45-65 years in good health and CMV-seronegative.

The chain recombines TRBV2 with TRBJ1-2; D unclear. Germline V gene data show CDR1 as SNHLY and CDR2 as FYNNEI. V was cut by 3 bases and J by 4 bases, with 18 bases left in between. This CDR3 has 16 amino acids. The CDR3 spells CASSERATGVGYGYTF. The CDR3 coding sequence is TGTGCCAGCAGTGAGAGGGCGACTGGTGTTGGCTATGGCTACACCTTC.

The rearrangement uses TRBV19 and TRBJ1-1, with 7 nucleotides matching TRBD1. The CDR3 runs to 14 residues. Germline-derived CDR1 and CDR2 are LNHDA and SQIVND (reference sequence). V dropped 5 bases and J dropped 1; count of bases not matched to a gene: 4. This CDR3 is CASSFRQGNTEAFF. The DNA for the CDR3 is TGTGCCAGTAGTTTCCGACAGGGGAACACTGAAGCTTTCTTT.

This clone was observed once. The CDR3 reads CASSDDITGIGYTF. For the CDR3, the DNA is TGTGCCAGCAGTGACGACATTACAGGGATTGGCTACACCTTC. The V and J genes are TRBV25-1 and TRBJ1-2; D perhaps matches TRBD1 (6 bases). Deletions cut 3 bases from V and 7 bases from J, with 15 bases between. The V gene's germline CDR1 is MGHDK and CDR2 SYGVNS. This CDR3 spans 14 amino acids.

This chain joins TRBV6-1 and TRBJ2-5; 11 bases match TRBD2. Per the germline V gene, CDR1 is MNHNS and CDR2 is SASEGT. This CDR3 is 17 amino acids long. V was pared by 2 bases and J by 4 bases, with 9 bases of the junction left unmatched. The CDR3 DNA follows: TGTGCCAGCAGTGAAAGTCTAGCGGGGGGTCTATCAGAGACCCAGTACTTC. Translated, it gives CASSESLAGGLSETQYF.

With regard to this clone: One junction end does not reproduce the germline sequence, and a read error may be involved. The chain combines TRBV2 with TRBJ1-5; D remains ambiguous. The CDR3 consists of 14 residues. From germline, CDR1 is SNHLY and CDR2 FYNNEI. CDR3 in DNA: TGTGCCAGCAGTGGGGGAGTGGGGATTTGGACGGGAGCGTTT. This encodes CASSGGVGIWTGAF.

The rearrangement joins TRBV4-1 to TRBJ2-7; TRBD1 matches at 10 bases. The germline CDR1 and CDR2 sequences are MGHRA and YSYEKL. The V segment lost 1 base and the J segment 2 bases; nucleotides outside the gene matches: 2. The length of the CDR3 is 15 residues. In DNA form, the CDR3 reads TGCGCCAGCAGCCAAGGGACAGGGGGAACCTACGAGCAGTACTTC. Protein sequence: CASSQGTGGTYEQYF.

The rearrangement joins TRBV7-9 to TRBJ2-3, with 7 bases fitting TRBD1. The CDR3 runs 14 residues. J lost 6 bases, V lost 5 bases, and 8 bases had no gene match. The germline gives CDR1 SEHNR, CDR2 FQNEAQ (reference sequence). The CDR3 sequence: CASSQAGGYDTQYF. The CDR3 DNA reads as TGTGCCAGCAGCCAAGCAGGGGGATATGATACGCAGTATTTT.

The chain combines TRBV5-1 with TRBJ1-4; D not certain. The CDR3 sequence is 13 residues long. Germline CDR1 reads SGHRS; CDR2 reads YFSETQ. Trimming took 2 bases from V and 8 from J, leaving 10 bases between them. For the CDR3, the DNA is TGCGCCAGCAGCTTTGGAGTTCGGGAAAAACTGTTTTTT. Protein product: CASSFGVREKLFF.

The V and J genes are TRBV18 and TRBJ1-3; 7 positions match TRBD1. The CDR3 loop spans 16 amino acids. V lost 6 bases to trimming and J lost 0 bases; unmatched junction nucleotides: 8. The germline CDR1 and CDR2 sequences are KGHSH and LQKENI. This CDR3 reads CASSTGTALSGNTIYF. The CDR3 DNA is TGTGCCAGCTCTACCGGGACAGCGCTCTCTGGAAACACCATATATTTT.

V usage is TRBV28 and J usage is TRBJ2-7, with D unresolved. This CDR3 contains 15 residues. Germline assignment: CDR1 MDHEN and CDR2 SYDVKM. The V and J ends lost 4 bases and 2 bases respectively, with 15 bases between them. The DNA of the CDR3 is TGTGCCAGCAGTTCCCCCGCGCCTTCAACCTACGAGCAGTACTTC. Translated: CASSSPAPSTYEQYF.

The V gene is TRBV6-1, the J gene TRBJ1-5; 8 bases match TRBD1. The CDR3 is 15 residues long. CDR1 is MNHNS, CDR2 SASEGT, per germline. V lost 6 bases to trimming and J lost 4 bases; unmatched junction nucleotides: 8. The CDR3 spells CASSDTGQGNQPQHF. CDR3 sequence (DNA): TGTGCCAGCAGCGACACTGGACAGGGAAATCAGCCCCAGCATTTT.

The CDR3 loop is CASSLDRVGEQYF. The CDR3 bases are TGTGCCAGCAGCTTAGACAGGGTCGGCGAGCAGTACTTC. The chain joins TRBV11-3 to TRBJ2-7; weak D call: TRBD1 (5 bases). The length of the CDR3 is 13 residues. Trimming pared 0 bases from V and 6 bases from J, leaving 9 bases between. CDR1 and CDR2 (germline): SGHNT, YENEEA.

The gene calls are TRBV7-2 and TRBJ1-5; tentatively, D is TRBD1 (5 bases). This CDR3 has 14 residues. Germline V gives CDR1 SGHTA, CDR2 FQGNSA. V lost 10 bases, J lost 9 bases, and 22 bases lay in between. The CDR3: CATSTATQSRPQHF. CDR3 coding DNA: TGTGCCACCTCGACAGCTACTCAATCAAGGCCCCAGCATTTT.

The chain carries TRBV2 and TRBJ1-5; no clear D. V lost 3 bases and J 5 bases, leaving 5 bases between the germline ends. This CDR3 has 12 residues. In germline, CDR1 is SNHLY, CDR2 FYNNEI. CDR3 sequence reads: CASSDRHQPQHF. In nucleotides, the CDR3 is TGTGCCAGCAGTGACCGTCATCAGCCCCAGCATTTT.

This clone has a single count. The chain carries TRBV11-3 and TRBJ2-7; D possibly corresponds to TRBD1 (6 bases). The V end lost 7 bases, the J end lost 2 bases, and 21 bases lay between the germline ends. Germline V gene sequence: CDR1 SGHNT, CDR2 YENEEA. The length of the CDR3 is 16 residues. The CDR3 spells CASTQQGAMPPYEQYF. DNA for the CDR3: TGTGCCAGCACCCAACAGGGAGCCATGCCCCCCTACGAGCAGTACTTC.

Only a few counts were recorded for this clone. The CDR3 is CATHLRAEAFF. CDR3 DNA sequence: TGTGCCACCCACTTGAGGGCTGAAGCTTTCTTT. The genes are TRBV27 and TRBJ1-1; no firm D call. The CDR3 totals 11 residues. Looked up from germline, CDR1 is MNHEY and CDR2 is SMNVEV (reference sequence). V was trimmed by 10 bases and J by 6 bases, leaving 12 bases between them.

The chain has TRBV10-3 and TRBJ1-2; TRBD1 matches at 9 bases. Germline V gives CDR1 ENHRY, CDR2 SYGVKD. The CDR3 covers 13 residues. The ends lost 9 bases at V and 2 bases at J; junction bases unmatched: 4. DNA of the CDR3: TGTGCCATTGCAGACAGGGGGAACTATGGCTACACCTTC. The encoded protein is CAIADRGNYGYTF.

The CDR3 region is CASGSYSNQPQHF. The CDR3 DNA sequence: TGTGCCAGCGGGAGTTATAGCAATCAGCCCCAGCATTTT. The chain links TRBV6-5 to TRBJ1-5; D is undetermined. This CDR3 has 13 residues. V was cut by 8 bases and J by 0 bases, with 8 bases left in between. CDR1 MNHEY and CDR2 SVGAGI come from the germline V gene.

The chain carries TRBV7-2 and TRBJ2-5, with no clear D. Germline V gives CDR1 SGHTA, CDR2 FQGNSA. The CDR3 runs 13 residues. Trimming left V 2 bases short and J 5 bases short, with 9 bases between. The DNA for the CDR3 is TGTGCCAGCAGCTTAACAGCATACGAGACCCAGTACTTC. The encoded protein is CASSLTAYETQYF.

This clone was observed a few times. The chain has TRBV25-1 and TRBJ1-1, with D maybe TRBD1 (6 bases). The V gene's germline CDR1 is MGHDK and CDR2 SYGVNS. Trimming left V 6 bases short and J 5 bases short, with 13 bases between. The CDR3 sequence is 13 residues long. CDR3 protein: CASRRGGATEAFF. CDR3 sequence (DNA): TGTGCCAGCAGGAGAGGGGGGGCTACTGAAGCTTTCTTT. Drawing the rest from reference TRBV25-1 and TRBJ1-1, the complete variable domain is EADIYQTPRYLVIGTGKKITLECSQTMGHDKMYWYQQDPGMELHLIHYSYGVNSTEKGDLSSESTVSRIRTEHFPLTLESARPSHTSQYLCASRRGGATEAFFGQGTRLTVV.

The chain has TRBV6-5 and TRBJ1-2, with D possibly TRBD1 on 5 matching bases. The V gene lost 5 bases and the J gene lost 8 bases, with 21 bases spanning the gap. CDR3 length equals 15 residues. The germline gives CDR1 MNHEY, CDR2 SVGAGI. The CDR3 protein is CASSRLVPGTDGYTF. In DNA, the CDR3 is TGTGCCAGCAGTCGACTAGTGCCGGGGACGGACGGCTACACCTTC.

The V gene is TRBV13, the J gene TRBJ2-3; 11 nucleotides match TRBD2. This CDR3 has 20 residues. CDR1 is PRHDT, CDR2 FYEKMQ, per germline (reference sequence). V shed 2 bases and J 0 bases; nucleotides not matched to a gene: 13. The CDR3 is CASSLLLPSGGLSSTDTQYF. CDR3 nucleotide sequence: TGTGCCAGCAGCTTACTCCTACCTAGCGGGGGGCTCTCTAGCACAGATACGCAGTATTTT. Full variable domain (remainder filled in from reference TRBV13 and TRBJ2-3): AAGVIQSPRHLIKEKRETATLKCYPIPRHDTVYWYQQGPGQDPQFLISFYEKMQSDKGSIPDRFSAQQFSDYHSELNMSSLELGDSALYFCASSLLLPSGGLSSTDTQYFGPGTRLTVL.

The chain carries TRBV7-2 and TRBJ1-4; 11 bases are a match to TRBD1. The CDR3 loop spans 19 amino acids. Germline trimming cut 2 bases from V and 2 bases from J; bases unmatched to any gene: 10. The germline gives CDR1 SGHTA, CDR2 FQGNSA. CDR3 nucleotides: TGTGCCAGCAGCTTACCGAGGACAGGGGGCGAGGTGACTAATGAAAAACTGTTTTTT. It codes for CASSLPRTGGEVTNEKLFF.